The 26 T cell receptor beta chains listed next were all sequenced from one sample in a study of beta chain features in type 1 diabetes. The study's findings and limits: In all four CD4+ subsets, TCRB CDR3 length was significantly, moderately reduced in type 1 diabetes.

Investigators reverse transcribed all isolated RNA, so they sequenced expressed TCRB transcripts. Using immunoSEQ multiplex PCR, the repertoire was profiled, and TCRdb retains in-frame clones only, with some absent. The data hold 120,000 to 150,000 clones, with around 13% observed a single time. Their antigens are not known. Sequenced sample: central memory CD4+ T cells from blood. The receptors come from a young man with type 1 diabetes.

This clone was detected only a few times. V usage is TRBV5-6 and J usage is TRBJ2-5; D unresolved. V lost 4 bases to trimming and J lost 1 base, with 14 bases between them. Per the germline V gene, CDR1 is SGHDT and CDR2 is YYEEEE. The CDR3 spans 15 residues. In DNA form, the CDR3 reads TGTGCCAGCAGCCCCGGACCGCCACCCCAAGAGACCCAGTACTTC. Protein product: CASSPGPPPQETQYF.

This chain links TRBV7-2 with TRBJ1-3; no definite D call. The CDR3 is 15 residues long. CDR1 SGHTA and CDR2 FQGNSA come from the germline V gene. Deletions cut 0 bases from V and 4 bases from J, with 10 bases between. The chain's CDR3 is CASSLAPGTGNTIYF. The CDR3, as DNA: TGTGCCAGCAGCTTAGCGCCGGGTACAGGAAACACCATATATTTT.

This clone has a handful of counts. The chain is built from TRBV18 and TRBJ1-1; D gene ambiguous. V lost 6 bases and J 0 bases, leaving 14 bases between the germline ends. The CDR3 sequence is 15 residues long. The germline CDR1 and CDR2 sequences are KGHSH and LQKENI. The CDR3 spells CASSPTEGLNTEAFF. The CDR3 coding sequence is TGTGCCAGCTCCCCTACAGAAGGGTTGAACACTGAAGCTTTCTTT.

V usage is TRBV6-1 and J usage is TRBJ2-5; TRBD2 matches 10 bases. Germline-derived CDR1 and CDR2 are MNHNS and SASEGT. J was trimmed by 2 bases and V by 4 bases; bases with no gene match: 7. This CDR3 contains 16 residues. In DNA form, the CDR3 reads TGTGCCAGCAGTGGGCCTAGCGGGGGTACTCAAGAGACCCAGTACTTC. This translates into CASSGPSGGTQETQYF.

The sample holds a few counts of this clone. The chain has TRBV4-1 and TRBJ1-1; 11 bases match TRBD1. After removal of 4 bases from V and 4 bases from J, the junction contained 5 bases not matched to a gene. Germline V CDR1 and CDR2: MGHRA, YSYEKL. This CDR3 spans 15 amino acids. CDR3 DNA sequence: TGCGCCAGCAGCCCCCGGGACAGGGGGTTCACTGAAGCTTTCTTT. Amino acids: CASSPRDRGFTEAFF.

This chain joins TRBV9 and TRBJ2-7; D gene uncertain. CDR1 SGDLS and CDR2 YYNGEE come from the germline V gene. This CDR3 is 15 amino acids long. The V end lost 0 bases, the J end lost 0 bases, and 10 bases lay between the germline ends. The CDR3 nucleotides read TGTGCCAGCAGCGTAGGAGTTACGAGCTCCTACGAGCAGTACTTC. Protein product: CASSVGVTSSYEQYF.

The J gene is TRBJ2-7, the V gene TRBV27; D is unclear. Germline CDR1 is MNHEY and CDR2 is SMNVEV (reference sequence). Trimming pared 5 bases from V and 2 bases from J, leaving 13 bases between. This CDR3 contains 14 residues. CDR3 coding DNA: TGTGCCAGCAGTCGTCAGGCAGTAACCTACGAGCAGTACTTC. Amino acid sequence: CASSRQAVTYEQYF.

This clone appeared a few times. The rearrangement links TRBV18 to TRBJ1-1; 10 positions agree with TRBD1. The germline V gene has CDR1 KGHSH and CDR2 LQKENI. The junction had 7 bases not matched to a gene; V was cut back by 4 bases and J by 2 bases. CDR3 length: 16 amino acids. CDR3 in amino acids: CASSLGTGADNTEAFF. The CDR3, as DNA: TGTGCCAGCTCACTCGGGACAGGGGCGGATAACACTGAAGCTTTCTTT.

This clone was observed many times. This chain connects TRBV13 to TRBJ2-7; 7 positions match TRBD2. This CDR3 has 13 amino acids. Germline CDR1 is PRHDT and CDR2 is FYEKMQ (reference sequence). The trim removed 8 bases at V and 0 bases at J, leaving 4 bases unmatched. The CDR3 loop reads CASGWTSSYEQYF. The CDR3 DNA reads TGTGCCAGCGGATGGACTAGCTCCTACGAGCAGTACTTC.

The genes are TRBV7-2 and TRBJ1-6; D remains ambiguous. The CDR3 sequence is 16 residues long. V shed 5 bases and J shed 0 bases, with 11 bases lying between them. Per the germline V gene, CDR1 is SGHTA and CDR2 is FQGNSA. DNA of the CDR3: TGTGCCAGCAGCCCCTCGGGCAACTCCTATAATTCACCCCTCCACTTT. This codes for CASSPSGNSYNSPLHF.

This chain's CDR3 is CACGQTERTAFF. The CDR3 coding sequence is TGTGCCTGCGGACAGACAGAGCGTACGGCTTTCTTT. The chain combines TRBV6-5 with TRBJ1-1; D might be TRBD1 (6 bases). Trimming removed 11 bases at V and 11 bases at J, with 21 bases between. Germline V gene lookup returns CDR1 MNHEY and CDR2 SVGAGI. CDR3 size: 12 residues.

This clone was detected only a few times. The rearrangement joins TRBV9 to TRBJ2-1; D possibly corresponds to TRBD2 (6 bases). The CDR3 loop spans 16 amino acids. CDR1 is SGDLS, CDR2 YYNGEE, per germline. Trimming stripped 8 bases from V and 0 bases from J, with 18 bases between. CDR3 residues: CASSLGGTLSYNEQFF. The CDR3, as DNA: TGTGCCAGTTCTCTGGGCGGGACCCTCTCCTACAATGAGCAGTTCTTC. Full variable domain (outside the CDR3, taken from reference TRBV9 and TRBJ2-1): DSGVTQTPKHLITATGQRVTLRCSPRSGDLSVYWYQQSLDQGLQFLIQYYNGEERAKGNILERFSAQQFPDLHSELNLSSLELGDSALYFCASSLGGTLSYNEQFFGPGTRLTVL.

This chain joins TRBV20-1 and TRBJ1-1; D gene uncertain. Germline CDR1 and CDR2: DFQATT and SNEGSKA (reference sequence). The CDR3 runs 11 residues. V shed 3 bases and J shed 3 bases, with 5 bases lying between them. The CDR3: CSASPYTEAFF. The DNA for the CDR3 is TGCAGTGCTAGTCCGTACACTGAAGCTTTCTTT.

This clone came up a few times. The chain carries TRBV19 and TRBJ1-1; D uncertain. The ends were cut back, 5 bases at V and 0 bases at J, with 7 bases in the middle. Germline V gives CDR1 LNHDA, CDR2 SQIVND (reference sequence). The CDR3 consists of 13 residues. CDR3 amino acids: CASSSSLNTEAFF. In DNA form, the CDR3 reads TGTGCCAGTAGTTCCAGCCTGAACACTGAAGCTTTCTTT.

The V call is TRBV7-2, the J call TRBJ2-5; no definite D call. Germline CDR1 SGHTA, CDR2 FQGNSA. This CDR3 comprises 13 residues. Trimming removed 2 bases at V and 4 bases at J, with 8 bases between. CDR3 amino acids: CASSLRWRETQYF. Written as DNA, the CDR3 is TGTGCCAGCAGCTTAAGGTGGCGAGAGACCCAGTACTTC.

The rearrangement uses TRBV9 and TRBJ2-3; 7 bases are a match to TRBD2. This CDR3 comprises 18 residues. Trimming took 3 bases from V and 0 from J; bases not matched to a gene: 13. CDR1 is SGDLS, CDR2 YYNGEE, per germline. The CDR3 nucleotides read TGTGCCAGCAGCGGACGCGGACAAGCGGGGCTGAGCACAGATACGCAGTATTTT. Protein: CASSGRGQAGLSTDTQYF.

CDR3 DNA: TGTGCCAGCAGCAATTGGACAGGGGGCGATTCACCCCTCCACTTT. It yields the protein CASSNWTGGDSPLHF. The chain links TRBV21-1 to TRBJ1-6; the table's D call TRBD1 went unverified against the DNA. TRBV21-1 is a listed pseudogene. The CDR3 consists of 15 residues.

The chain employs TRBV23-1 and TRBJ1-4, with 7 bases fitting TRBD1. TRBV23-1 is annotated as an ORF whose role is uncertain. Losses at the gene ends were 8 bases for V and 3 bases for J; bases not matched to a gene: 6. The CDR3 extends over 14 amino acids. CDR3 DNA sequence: TGCGCCAGCTGGCAGGGGGTCGCTAATGAAAAACTGTTTTTT. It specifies CASWQGVANEKLFF.

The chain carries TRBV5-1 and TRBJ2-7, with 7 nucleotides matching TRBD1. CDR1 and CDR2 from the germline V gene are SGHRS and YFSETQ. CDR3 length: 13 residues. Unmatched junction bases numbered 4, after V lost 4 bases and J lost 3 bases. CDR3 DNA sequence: TGCGCCAGCAGCCTGGGACAGCTCTACGAGCAGTACTTC. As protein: CASSLGQLYEQYF. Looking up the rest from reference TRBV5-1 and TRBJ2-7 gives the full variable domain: KAGVTQTPRYLIKTRGQQVTLSCSPISGHRSVSWYQQTPGQGLQFLFEYFSETQRNKGNFPGRFSGRQFSNSRSEMNVSTLELGDSALYLCASSLGQLYEQYFGPGTRLTVT.

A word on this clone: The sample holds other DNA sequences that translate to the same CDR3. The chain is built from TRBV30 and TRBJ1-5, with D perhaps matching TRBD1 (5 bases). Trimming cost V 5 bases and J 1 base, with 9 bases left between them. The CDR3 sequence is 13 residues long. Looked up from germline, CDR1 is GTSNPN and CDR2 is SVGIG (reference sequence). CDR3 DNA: TGTGCCTGGGGGCGGGACAGCAATCAGCCCCAGCATTTT. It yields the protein CAWGRDSNQPQHF.

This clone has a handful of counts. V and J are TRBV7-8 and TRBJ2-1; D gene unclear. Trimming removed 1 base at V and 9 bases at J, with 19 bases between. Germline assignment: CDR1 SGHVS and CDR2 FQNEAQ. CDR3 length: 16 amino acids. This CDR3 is CASSLGGNIAGREQFF. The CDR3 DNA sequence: TGTGCCAGCAGCTTAGGAGGCAACATCGCCGGACGTGAGCAGTTCTTC.

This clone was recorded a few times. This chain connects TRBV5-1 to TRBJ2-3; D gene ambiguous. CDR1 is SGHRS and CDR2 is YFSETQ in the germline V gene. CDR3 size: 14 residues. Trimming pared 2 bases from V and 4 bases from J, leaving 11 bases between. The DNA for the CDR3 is TGCGCCAGCAGCTTCGGGTCATCCGCAGATACGCAGTATTTT. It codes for CASSFGSSADTQYF. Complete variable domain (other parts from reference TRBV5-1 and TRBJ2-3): KAGVTQTPRYLIKTRGQQVTLSCSPISGHRSVSWYQQTPGQGLQFLFEYFSETQRNKGNFPGRFSGRQFSNSRSEMNVSTLELGDSALYLCASSFGSSADTQYFGPGTRLTVL.

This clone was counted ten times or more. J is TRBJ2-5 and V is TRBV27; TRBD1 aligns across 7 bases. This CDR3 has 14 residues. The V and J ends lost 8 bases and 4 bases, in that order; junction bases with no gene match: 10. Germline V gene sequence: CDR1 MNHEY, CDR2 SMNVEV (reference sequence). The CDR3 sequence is CASRGQLDGETQYF. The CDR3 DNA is TGTGCCAGCCGGGGACAGTTGGACGGAGAGACCCAGTACTTC.

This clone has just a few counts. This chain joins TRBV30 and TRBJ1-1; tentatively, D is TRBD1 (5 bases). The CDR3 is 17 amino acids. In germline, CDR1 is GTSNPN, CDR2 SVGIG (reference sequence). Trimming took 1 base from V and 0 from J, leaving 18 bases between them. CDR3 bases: TGTGCCTGGAGTGCCCGGGACTTTCGCTTAGTGAACACTGAAGCTTTCTTT. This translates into CAWSARDFRLVNTEAFF.

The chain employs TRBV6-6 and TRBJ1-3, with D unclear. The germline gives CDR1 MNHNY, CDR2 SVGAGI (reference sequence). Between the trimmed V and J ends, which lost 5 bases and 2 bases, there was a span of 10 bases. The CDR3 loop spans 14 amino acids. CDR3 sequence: CASSDFATGNTIYF. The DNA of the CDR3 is TGTGCCAGCAGTGATTTCGCCACTGGAAACACCATATATTTT.

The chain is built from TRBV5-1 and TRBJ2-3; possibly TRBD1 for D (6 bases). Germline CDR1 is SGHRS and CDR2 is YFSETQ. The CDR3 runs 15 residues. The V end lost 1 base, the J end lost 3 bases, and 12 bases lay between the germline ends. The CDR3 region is CASSLTGILTDTQYF. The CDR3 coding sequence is TGCGCCAGCAGCTTGACAGGGATACTAACAGATACGCAGTATTTT. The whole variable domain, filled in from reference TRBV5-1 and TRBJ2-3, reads KAGVTQTPRYLIKTRGQQVTLSCSPISGHRSVSWYQQTPGQGLQFLFEYFSETQRNKGNFPGRFSGRQFSNSRSEMNVSTLELGDSALYLCASSLTGILTDTQYFGPGTRLTVL.